This T cell receptor (beta chain) was retrieved from a study of blood T cell repertoires in COVID-19. This clone has only one observation. The assay was immunoSEQ multiplex PCR, and TCRdb's table has in-frame clones only and misses some. The data hold roughly 150,000 clones, with around 80% observed a single time. V trimming: 4 bases; J trimming: 0 bases; junction bases outside the gene matches: 3. CDR1 and CDR2 (germline): LNHDA, SQIVND (reference sequence). The CDR3 contains 15 residues. This TCR was sampled from an older woman who had recovered from COVID-19. The sequencing input was peripheral blood. V usage is TRBV19 and J usage is TRBJ1-5; 7 nucleotides agree with TRBD1. In DNA, the CDR3 is TGTGCCAGTAGTAGCAGGGGGAATAGCAATCAGCCCCAGCATTTT. This encodes CASSSRGNSNQPQHF. The full variable domain, in which reference TRBV19 and TRBJ1-5 provide the parts outside the CDR3, is DGGITQSPKYLFRKEGQNVTLSCEQNLNHDAMYWYRQDPGQGLRLIYYSQIVNDFQKGDIAEGYSVSREKKESFPLTVTSAQKNPTAFYLCASSSRGNSNQPQHFGDGTRLSIL.